The clone carrying this TCR beta chain was seen only a few times. Its target is not known. TCRdb redid the calling of the reads with MiXCR, one entry per CDR3 protein. The sample lists hundreds of thousands of distinct CDR3 sequences, 24% occurring once. These data belong to a study of T cell repertoires in cytomegalovirus infection. Regarding the study as a whole: Public TCR beta family frequency separated CMV-and-HLA carriers, including in an independent cohort. Predominance within the ex vivo response was attributable to HLA-C-restricted CMV-specific TCR beta clonotypes.

The CDR3 runs 15 residues. CDR1 and CDR2 (germline): SNHLY, FYNNEI. Trimming shortened V by 6 bases and J by 3 bases, and 15 bases separated the two germline ends. This chain joins TRBV2 and TRBJ1-5; D perhaps matches TRBD1 (6 bases). Material: CD8+ T cells from PBMCs. The receptor was derived from a human donor in good health (CMV status not recorded). Some clones in this sample may be carry-over from other donors' samples. CDR3 sequence (DNA): TGTGCCAGCAGGGGGGCCTTTGTCATCAATCAGCCCCAGCATTTT. Encoded protein: CASRGAFVINQPQHF.